The next 18 T cell receptor beta chains were all read from a single sample in a study of blood T cell repertoires in COVID-19. The data were produced by immunoSEQ multiplex PCR, yet TCRdb's version contains in-frame clones alone and is incomplete. The sample lists hundreds of thousands of clones, roughly 84% occurring once. The sequencing sample was made of peripheral blood. The receptors were gathered from a man aged 35 to 55 with acute or convalescent COVID-19.

This CDR3 reads CASGLTGIYSNQPQHF. The CDR3 coding sequence is TGTGCTAGTGGTTTAACAGGGATATATAGCAATCAGCCCCAGCATTTT. The gene calls are TRBV12-5 and TRBJ1-5, with D perhaps TRBD1 (6 bases). Germline V gene sequence: CDR1 LGHNT, CDR2 FRNRAP. The CDR3 sequence is 16 residues long. V dropped 3 bases and J dropped 0 bases, with 12 bases sitting between them.

This chain joins TRBV18 and TRBJ1-5; D uncertain. V was cut by 6 bases and J by 2 bases, with 11 bases left in between. CDR1 and CDR2 from the germline V gene are KGHSH and LQKENI. This CDR3 is built from 14 residues. CDR3 amino acids: CASSNGQGNQPQHF. The CDR3 DNA is TGTGCCAGCTCCAATGGTCAGGGCAATCAGCCCCAGCATTTT.

J is TRBJ1-1 and V is TRBV5-4; D remains ambiguous. This CDR3 has 14 amino acids. Germline CDR1 SGHNT, CDR2 YYREEE (reference sequence). V was shortened by 1 base and J by 4 bases, with 11 bases between the two germline ends. Here the CDR3 DNA reads TGTGCCAGCAGCTTGTTCAATGCGGGCACTGAAGCTTTCTTT. Its translation: CASSLFNAGTEAFF.

Only one count was recorded for this clone. J is TRBJ2-1 and V is TRBV7-3, with 12 bases that match TRBD2. Germline CDR1 SGHTA, CDR2 FQGTGA. J was trimmed by 10 bases and V by 5 bases; bases with no gene match: 6. The CDR3 consists of 14 residues. CDR3 bases: TGTGCCAGCAGCCCTAGCGGGGGGGCAGGCGAGCAGTTCTTC. Translation gives CASSPSGGAGEQFF.

The V gene is TRBV5-1, the J gene TRBJ1-4, with D possibly matching TRBD1 (6 bases). This CDR3 has 14 residues. With 2 bases removed from V and 5 bases from J, the gap between germline ends came to 10 bases. Germline V gene sequence: CDR1 SGHRS, CDR2 YFSETQ. CDR3 sequence: CASSLTGMNEKLFF. CDR3 DNA sequence: TGCGCCAGCAGCTTAACAGGGATGAATGAAAAACTGTTTTTT. Full variable domain (outside the CDR3, taken from reference TRBV5-1 and TRBJ1-4): KAGVTQTPRYLIKTRGQQVTLSCSPISGHRSVSWYQQTPGQGLQFLFEYFSETQRNKGNFPGRFSGRQFSNSRSEMNVSTLELGDSALYLCASSLTGMNEKLFFGSGTQLSVL.

The chain combines TRBV5-6 with TRBJ2-3; a possible D gene is TRBD2 (5 bases). The CDR3 totals 14 residues. Germline values: CDR1 SGHDT, CDR2 YYEEEE. Trimming stripped 2 bases from V and 6 bases from J, with 13 bases between. This CDR3 reads CASSLVQRGDTQYF. The CDR3 DNA reads as TGTGCCAGCAGCTTAGTACAGAGAGGGGATACGCAGTATTTT.

The J gene is TRBJ2-3, the V gene TRBV18, with D perhaps TRBD1 (7 bases). The CDR3 is made up of 14 amino acids. The V end lost 5 bases, the J end lost 5 bases, and 14 bases lay between the germline ends. Germline CDR1 is KGHSH and CDR2 is LQKENI. The chain's CDR3 is CASSRGQGGDTQYF. CDR3 DNA: TGTGCCAGCTCAAGGGGCCAGGGGGGAGATACGCAGTATTTT.

The chain couples TRBV30 to TRBJ1-2, with TRBD1 matching over 10 bases. Germline V gene data show CDR1 as GTSNPN and CDR2 as SVGIG (reference sequence). The length of the CDR3 is 13 residues. V trimming: 6 bases; J trimming: 8 bases; junction bases outside the gene matches: 9. CDR3 protein: CACLRQGAPGYTF. DNA of the CDR3: TGTGCCTGTTTAAGACAGGGGGCGCCGGGCTACACCTTC.

This rearrangement joins TRBV5-6 to TRBJ2-1, with 10 bases aligning to TRBD2. CDR1 and CDR2 from the germline V gene are SGHDT and YYEEEE. Trimming took 0 bases from V and 6 from J; bases not matched to a gene: 3. The CDR3 totals 15 residues. This chain's CDR3 is CASSLELAGANEQFF. The CDR3 nucleotides read TGTGCCAGCAGCTTGGAGCTAGCGGGGGCCAATGAGCAGTTCTTC.

CDR3 amino acids: CASSPREGASTDTQYF. In DNA form, the CDR3 reads TGTGCCAGCAGCCCAAGGGAGGGAGCTAGCACAGATACGCAGTATTTT. The gene calls are TRBV9 and TRBJ2-3; 7 bases align to TRBD2. Germline CDR1 reads SGDLS; CDR2 reads YYNGEE. This CDR3 contains 16 residues. V trimming: 4 bases; J trimming: 0 bases; junction bases outside the gene matches: 8.

Comments on this clone: Compared with germline, one end of the junction differs, possibly owing to a read error. The J gene is TRBJ2-2, the V gene TRBV5-4; 7 positions agree with TRBD2. This CDR3 is 15 amino acids long. Germline CDR1 reads SGHNT; CDR2 reads YYREEE (reference sequence). The CDR3 nucleotides read TGTGCCCGCAGCTTGGGGGGGGTGAACACCGGGGAGCTGTTTTTT. Protein: CARSLGGVNTGELFF.

The V gene is TRBV2, the J gene TRBJ1-2; D not resolved. Germline V lookup: CDR1 SNHLY, CDR2 FYNNEI. The CDR3 spans 14 residues. V was trimmed by 6 bases and J by 1 base, leaving 12 bases between them. CDR3 protein: CASSRSNLNYGYTF. In DNA, the CDR3 is TGTGCCAGCAGCCGGTCCAACCTTAACTATGGCTACACCTTC.

The V gene is TRBV9, the J gene TRBJ2-7; D is perhaps TRBD2 (6 bases). This CDR3 comprises 16 residues. CDR1 and CDR2 (germline): SGDLS, YYNGEE. The V end lost 3 bases, the J end lost 3 bases, and 19 bases lay between the germline ends. The CDR3: CASSGGAGGHYYEQYF. In nucleotides, the CDR3 is TGTGCCAGCAGCGGTGGGGCCGGAGGGCACTACTACGAGCAGTACTTC.

The chain is built from TRBV7-2 and TRBJ1-3; no definite D call. Trimming took 6 bases from V and 8 from J, leaving 14 bases between them. Germline-derived CDR1 and CDR2 are SGHTA and FQGNSA. The CDR3 consists of 13 residues. The DNA for the CDR3 is TGTGCCAGCAGGAACCGTCTCGGGGACACCATATATTTT. Residues: CASRNRLGDTIYF.

The chain couples TRBV11-3 to TRBJ1-4; 8 positions agree with TRBD1. CDR1 is SGHNT, CDR2 YENEEA, per germline. This CDR3 comprises 15 residues. The V gene end was trimmed by 5 bases and the J gene end by 6 bases; junction bases not matched to a gene: 8. In DNA form, the CDR3 reads TGTGCCAGCAGCCCTATCGACAGGGGAGATGAAAAACTGTTTTTT. Translating it yields CASSPIDRGDEKLFF.

CDR3 region: CASSVDGGIPEAQYF. CDR3 nucleotides: TGTGCCAGCAGCGTAGATGGGGGGATCCCTGAGGCCCAGTACTTC. V gene TRBV9 combines with J gene TRBJ2-5; tentative D call: TRBD2 (6 bases). In germline, CDR1 is SGDLS, CDR2 YYNGEE. The CDR3 extends over 15 amino acids. Trimming left V 0 bases short and J 9 bases short, with 18 bases between.

The chain has TRBV6-1 and TRBJ1-5; 7 bases fit TRBD1. Germline V gene data show CDR1 as MNHNS and CDR2 as SASEGT. The length of the CDR3 is 16 residues. J gave up 2 bases and V 4 bases, and 8 bases lay outside the gene matches. In DNA form, the CDR3 reads TGTGCCAGCAGTGGGAGGTCAGGGGGTGGCAATCAGCCCCAGCATTTT. It yields the protein CASSGRSGGGNQPQHF.

The J gene is TRBJ2-3, the V gene TRBV18, with TRBD1 as a possible D gene (5 bases). The CDR3 totals 15 residues. Between the trimmed V and J ends, which lost 2 bases and 5 bases, there was a span of 14 bases. Germline lookup yields CDR1 KGHSH and CDR2 LQKENI. The CDR3 is CASSPNQGGGDTQYF. CDR3 DNA: TGTGCCAGCTCACCAAACCAGGGTGGTGGAGATACGCAGTATTTT. Drawing the rest from reference TRBV18 and TRBJ2-3, the complete variable domain is NAGVMQNPRHLVRRRGQEARLRCSPMKGHSHVYWYRQLPEEGLKFMVYLQKENIIDESGMPKERFSAEFPKEGPSILRIQQVVRGDSAAYFCASSPNQGGGDTQYFGPGTRLTVL.